The clone carrying this TCR beta chain was seen just once. Source study methods: Reference gene primer amplification yielded estimated nucleated cell counts. Some clones are missing from TCRdb's copy, which holds only in-frame ones; the method was immunoSEQ multiplex PCR. V and J calls and clone size follow that table, whereas D and trimming were derived from the DNA. The sample gives about 220,000 clones, about 84% of which show up once; 9.5% to 15% is in the top ten. This specimen belongs to a study of blood T cell repertoires in COVID-19. About the study: Some COVID-19 samples were acute and others convalescent; all came from the United States, Italy and Spain. PBMCs, B-cell-depleted T cells, or T cells were the source of the cDNA or gDNA that made up the material.

Sequenced sample: peripheral blood. This clonotype originated in a human donor in a cohort sampled during active COVID-19.

The CDR3 spells CASSLSDRIESSGNTIYF. The CDR3 coding sequence is TGTGCCAGCAGTTTATCTGACAGGATCGAGAGCTCTGGAAACACCATATATTTT. The V and J genes are TRBV28 and TRBJ1-3; a weak D match, TRBD1 (6 bases). V was shortened by 1 base and J by 0 bases, with 16 bases between the two germline ends. Germline CDR1 and CDR2: MDHEN and SYDVKM. This CDR3 comprises 18 residues.